The entry below describes one T cell receptor beta chain. Its antigen is currently unknown. This CDR3 comprises 15 residues. Unmatched junction bases numbered 3, after V lost 3 bases and J lost 1 base. Germline V CDR1 and CDR2: SSHAT, FNYEAQ (reference sequence). The data are from a study of T cell responses to AZD1222 COVID-19 vaccine. Regarding the study as a whole: Clonal diversity may have been underestimated, and the donors were mostly white British, with more females than males.

The assay was immunoSEQ multiplex PCR, and TCRdb's table has in-frame clones only and misses some. There are 95,000 to 100,000 clones in the sample; around nine tenths occur only once, and about 15% lies in the top ten. Sequencing was performed on peripheral blood, taken 28 days after the second AZD1222 dose. This clonotype was obtained from an adult who received the AZD1222 COVID-19 vaccine. The chain joins TRBV7-7 to TRBJ2-5, with 9 bases matching TRBD2. The CDR3 spells CASSLTSGPQETQYF. The CDR3 nucleotides read TGTGCCAGCAGCTTGACTAGCGGACCCCAAGAGACCCAGTACTTC.